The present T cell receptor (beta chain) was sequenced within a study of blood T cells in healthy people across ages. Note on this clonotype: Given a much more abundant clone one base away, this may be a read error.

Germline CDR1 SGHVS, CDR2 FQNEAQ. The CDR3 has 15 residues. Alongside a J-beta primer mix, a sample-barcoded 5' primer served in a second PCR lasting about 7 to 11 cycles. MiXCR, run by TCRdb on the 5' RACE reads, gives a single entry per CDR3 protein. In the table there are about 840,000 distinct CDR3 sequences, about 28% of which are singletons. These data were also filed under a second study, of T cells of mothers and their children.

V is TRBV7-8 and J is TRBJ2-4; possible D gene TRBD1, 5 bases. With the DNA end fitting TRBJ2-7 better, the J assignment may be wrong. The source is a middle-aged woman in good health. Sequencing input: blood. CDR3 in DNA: TGTGCCAGCAGCTTAGCCTCTGCAGGGTGCAACGAGCAGTACTTC. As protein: CASSLASAGCNEQYF.